What follows are 30 T cell receptor beta chains derived from one specimen sequenced in a study of cytomegalovirus exposure and HLA in healthy donors. The PCR used 60 Vbeta and 13 Jbeta primers. The repertoire was sequenced with immunoSEQ multiplex PCR; TCRdb's copy has only in-frame clones and lacks some. The sample includes some 100,000 clones, less than 80% of them seen just once. The sequenced sample consisted of PBMCs. The receptors derive from a woman between 50 and 59 years old in good health and CMV-seropositive.

This sequence joins TRBV4-3 and TRBJ1-2; D might be TRBD1 (6 bases). This CDR3 contains 15 residues. Trimming shortened V by 1 base and J by 2 bases, and 11 bases separated the two germline ends. Germline CDR1 and CDR2: LGHNA and YSLEER. DNA for the CDR3: TGCGCCAGCAGCCAAGTCCCAGGGGCGAACTATGGCTACACCTTC. Protein sequence: CASSQVPGANYGYTF.

The V and J genes are TRBV29-1 and TRBJ2-2; 7 bases agree with TRBD2. This CDR3 is built from 13 residues. Germline V gene data show CDR1 as SQVTM and CDR2 as ANQGSEA. With 7 bases clipped from V and 0 bases from J, the junction kept 2 bases outside the gene matches. The CDR3 sequence: CSGRESNTGELFF. DNA for the CDR3: TGCAGCGGGCGGGAGTCGAACACCGGGGAGCTGTTTTTT.

The chain joins TRBV2 to TRBJ2-5; 9 positions match TRBD1. This CDR3 has 14 residues. Germline V gene sequence: CDR1 SNHLY, CDR2 FYNNEI. V shed 8 bases, J shed 4 bases, and the junction held 8 bases outside the gene matches. The CDR3 loop reads CASGLTGGGETQYF. Written as DNA, the CDR3 is TGTGCCAGCGGCTTAACAGGGGGCGGAGAGACCCAGTACTTC.

This chain uses TRBV25-1 with TRBJ2-7; 7 bases match TRBD2. The trim removed 2 bases at V and 3 bases at J, leaving 4 bases unmatched. Looked up from germline, CDR1 is MGHDK and CDR2 is SYGVNS. This CDR3 has 14 amino acids. DNA for the CDR3: TGTGCCAGCAGTGAACCGGCGGGAGACTACGAGCAGTACTTC. It is translated as CASSEPAGDYEQYF.

The chain couples TRBV10-3 to TRBJ2-5; 11 bases agree with TRBD1. The V segment lost 6 bases and the J segment 7 bases; nucleotides outside the gene matches: 10. The CDR3 sequence is 15 residues long. Germline V gene lookup returns CDR1 ENHRY and CDR2 SYGVKD. The CDR3 DNA is TGTGCCATCAGCCCGGGACAGGGGGTTACTTGGACCCAGTACTTC. Translated: CAISPGQGVTWTQYF.

The CDR3 spells CASSSPSRGSDTIYF. The CDR3 region has the DNA TGTGCCAGCAGTTCCCCCAGCAGGGGGAGTGACACCATATATTTT. V gene TRBV28 combines with J gene TRBJ1-3, with 7 bases matching TRBD1. J gave up 8 bases and V 4 bases, and 11 bases lay outside the gene matches. This CDR3 has 15 residues. Germline-derived CDR1 and CDR2 are MDHEN and SYDVKM.

This clone showed up just a few times. The chain has TRBV4-3 and TRBJ1-1; perhaps TRBD1 as D (5 bases). V was shortened by 1 base and J by 7 bases, with 13 bases between the two germline ends. Germline CDR1 LGHNA, CDR2 YSLEER. The CDR3 has 14 amino acids. Written as DNA, the CDR3 is TGCGCCAGCAGCCAAGGGGTGGCGGGGGTTGAAGCTTTCTTT. Translation gives CASSQGVAGVEAFF.

The chain uses TRBV6-6 and TRBJ2-7; 11 bases align to TRBD2. Germline CDR1 is MNHNY and CDR2 is SVGAGI (reference sequence). CDR3 length: 15 residues. V trimming: 6 bases; J trimming: 1 base; junction bases outside the gene matches: 5. CDR3 region: CASSPGTSGSYEQYF. The CDR3 nucleotides read TGTGCCAGCAGCCCCGGGACTAGCGGATCCTACGAGCAGTACTTC.

This clone was observed a handful of times. The genes are TRBV6-6 and TRBJ1-1, with TRBD1 matching over 10 bases. In germline, CDR1 is MNHNY, CDR2 SVGAGI (reference sequence). The CDR3 totals 14 residues. Trimming removed 2 bases from V and 3 bases from J; junction bases left unmatched: 0. CDR3 DNA sequence: TGTGCCAGCAGTTACGGGACAGGGGACACTGAAGCTTTCTTT. It yields the protein CASSYGTGDTEAFF.

The rearrangement links TRBV11-2 to TRBJ2-7; 7 bases align to TRBD1. From germline, CDR1 is SGHAT and CDR2 FQNNGV. J lost 2 bases, V lost 3 bases, and 7 bases had no gene match. The CDR3 is 15 residues long. In DNA, the CDR3 is TGTGCCAGCAGCTTTGGACAGGTCTCGACCTACGAGCAGTACTTC. Residues: CASSFGQVSTYEQYF. The full variable domain, completed using reference TRBV11-2 and TRBJ2-7, is EAGVAQSPRYKIIEKRQSVAFWCNPISGHATLYWYQQILGQGPKLLIQFQNNGVVDDSQLPKDRFSAERLKGVDSTLKIQPAKLEDSAVYLCASSFGQVSTYEQYFGPGTRLTVT.

The V call is TRBV2, the J call TRBJ1-2; TRBD1 agrees at 10 bases. CDR3 length equals 15 residues. The germline V gene has CDR1 SNHLY and CDR2 FYNNEI. V dropped 5 bases and J dropped 3; count of bases not matched to a gene: 6. The chain's CDR3 is CASSKGQGGHYGYTF. DNA for the CDR3: TGTGCCAGCAGTAAAGGACAGGGGGGGCACTATGGCTACACCTTC.

This clone turned up a few times. This rearrangement joins TRBV7-9 to TRBJ1-5; 10 nucleotides match TRBD1. The V gene's germline CDR1 is SEHNR and CDR2 FQNEAQ (reference sequence). V was pared by 5 bases and J by 4 bases, with 5 bases of the junction left unmatched. This CDR3 spans 15 amino acids. The CDR3 protein is CASSIGTGENQPQHF. The CDR3 nucleotides are TGTGCCAGCAGCATCGGGACAGGGGAAAATCAGCCCCAGCATTTT. The variable domain in full, with the rest retrieved from reference TRBV7-9 and TRBJ1-5, is DTGVSQNPRHKITKRGQNVTFRCDPISEHNRLYWYRQTLGQGPEFLTYFQNEAQLEKSRLLSDRFSAERPKGSFSTLEIQRTEQGDSAMYLCASSIGTGENQPQHFGDGTRLSIL.

The rearrangement joins TRBV19 to TRBJ1-2, with 8 positions matching TRBD1. The CDR3 has 16 residues. Germline lookup yields CDR1 LNHDA and CDR2 SQIVND (reference sequence). V was clipped by 1 base and J by 4 bases; unmatched bases: 8. The CDR3 sequence: CASSIGTGYDGYGYTF. The CDR3 nucleotides are TGTGCCAGTAGTATAGGGACAGGGTATGACGGCTATGGCTACACCTTC.

The CDR3 is CASSPGQGGTEAFF. The CDR3 DNA reads TGCGCCAGCAGCCCAGGACAGGGGGGCACTGAAGCTTTCTTT. This chain uses TRBV4-3 with TRBJ1-1; 10 positions agree with TRBD1. Unmatched junction bases numbered 3, after V lost 4 bases and J lost 4 bases. Germline V gene sequence: CDR1 LGHNA, CDR2 YSLEER. The CDR3 is made up of 14 amino acids.

This rearrangement joins TRBV10-3 to TRBJ2-1; 8 bases map to TRBD2. The CDR3 totals 14 residues. Germline CDR1 and CDR2: ENHRY and SYGVKD. V was clipped by 2 bases and J by 10 bases; unmatched bases: 7. The CDR3 DNA reads TGTGCCATCAGTGAGGTAGCGGGACCACGGGAGCAGTTCTTC. It yields the protein CAISEVAGPREQFF.

The genes are TRBV30 and TRBJ2-7; weak D call: TRBD1 (6 bases). Trimming removed 7 bases from V and 6 bases from J, with 19 bases in between. CDR1 is GTSNPN and CDR2 is SVGIG in the germline V gene (reference sequence). The CDR3 runs to 13 residues. The CDR3 sequence is CASGKGVRVEQYF. In DNA form, the CDR3 reads TGTGCCTCTGGAAAGGGGGTCAGGGTCGAGCAGTACTTC.

The rearrangement joins TRBV5-1 to TRBJ2-1; TRBD2 matches at 8 bases. Germline loops: CDR1 SGHRS, CDR2 YFSETQ. V shed 5 bases, J shed 5 bases, and the junction held 6 bases outside the gene matches. The CDR3 runs 14 residues. The CDR3 spells CASSRAGGNNEQFF. As DNA, the CDR3 is TGCGCCAGCAGTCGGGCGGGAGGCAACAATGAGCAGTTCTTC.

This clone was seen a handful of times. This sequence joins TRBV2 and TRBJ2-7, with 8 bases fitting TRBD1. This CDR3 comprises 15 residues. Germline lookup yields CDR1 SNHLY and CDR2 FYNNEI. The V gene end was trimmed by 8 bases and the J gene end by 4 bases; junction bases not matched to a gene: 13. The CDR3: CASGMAGTGLYEQYF. The DNA of the CDR3 is TGTGCCAGCGGGATGGCCGGGACAGGACTTTACGAGCAGTACTTC.

This clone is a singleton in its sample. The CDR3 loop is CSVAQIEQFF. CDR3 bases: TGCAGCGTTGCCCAAATCGAGCAGTTCTTC. V usage is TRBV29-1 and J usage is TRBJ2-1, with D hard to call. Germline values: CDR1 SQVTM, CDR2 ANQGSEA. There are 10 residues in the CDR3. Trimming cost V 4 bases and J 10 bases, with 8 bases left between them.

Note on this clone: Mismatch with germline at one junction end may stem from a read error. This chain uses TRBV12-5 with TRBJ1-2; D ambiguous. Germline V gives CDR1 LGHNT, CDR2 FRNRAP. There are 12 residues in the CDR3. This chain's CDR3 is CASALDLYGYTF. The CDR3 DNA is TGTGCTAGTGCTTTGGATCTCTATGGCTACACCTTC.

The chain recombines TRBV6-1 with TRBJ1-2, with 9 bases matching TRBD1. Germline V gives CDR1 MNHNS, CDR2 SASEGT. Trimming cost V 2 bases and J 7 bases; bases outside gene matches: 11. This CDR3 has 16 residues. For the CDR3, the DNA is TGTGCCAGCAGTGAACTTCGGACAGGGGTATCGGGTGGCTACACCTTC. Translating gives CASSELRTGVSGGYTF.

The chain carries TRBV4-1 and TRBJ2-5, with a weak D call TRBD2 (7 bases). The J call may not be correct, given that the DNA end is closer to TRBJ2-7. This CDR3 has 15 amino acids. Looked up from germline, CDR1 is MGHRA and CDR2 is YSYEKL. The CDR3 is CASSQERGGPYEQYF. In nucleotides, the CDR3 is TGCGCCAGCAGCCAAGAGAGGGGGGGACCCTACGAGCAGTACTTC.

J is TRBJ1-2 and V is TRBV9, with D possibly matching TRBD1 (5 bases). The V end lost 0 bases, the J end lost 3 bases, and 18 bases lay between the germline ends. The germline V gene has CDR1 SGDLS and CDR2 YYNGEE. The CDR3 sequence is 17 residues long. Here the CDR3 DNA reads TGTGCCAGCAGCGTAGGGTCAGGACACCTTAACCACTATGGCTACACCTTC. This encodes CASSVGSGHLNHYGYTF.

V usage is TRBV27 and J usage is TRBJ1-2; possible D gene TRBD1, 5 bases. This CDR3 contains 13 residues. The V gene's germline CDR1 is MNHEY and CDR2 SMNVEV (reference sequence). The V end was cut by 2 bases, the J end by 2 bases, with 6 bases between. CDR3 region: CASSLNRNYGYTF. The CDR3, as DNA: TGTGCCAGCAGTTTAAACAGGAACTATGGCTACACCTTC.

The V call is TRBV5-1, the J call TRBJ2-7, with 7 bases fitting TRBD1. The CDR3 is 15 amino acids. V shed 5 bases, J shed 2 bases, and the junction held 10 bases outside the gene matches. The V gene's germline CDR1 is SGHRS and CDR2 YFSETQ. In DNA, the CDR3 is TGCGCCAGCAGTACGCCGGGACAGACAGCCTACGAGCAGTACTTC. Translated: CASSTPGQTAYEQYF.

The rearrangement links TRBV7-9 to TRBJ2-7, with 8 bases matching TRBD1. V was clipped by 5 bases and J by 5 bases; unmatched bases: 8. Germline lookup yields CDR1 SEHNR and CDR2 FQNEAQ (reference sequence). This CDR3 contains 14 residues. The CDR3 DNA is TGTGCCAGCAGCATAGGACAGGGTAGCCACGAGCAGTACTTC. This sequence encodes CASSIGQGSHEQYF.

This clone was picked up a small number of times. The J gene is TRBJ1-1, the V gene TRBV29-1, with D unresolved. The CDR3 is 12 residues long. Trimming took off 4 bases at V and 0 bases at J, with 6 bases between the two ends. Germline CDR1 SQVTM, CDR2 ANQGSEA. CDR3 bases: TGCAGCGTTGGCCTAATGAACACTGAAGCTTTCTTT. Translation: CSVGLMNTEAFF.

This chain links TRBV7-2 with TRBJ2-1; D perhaps matches TRBD1 (6 bases). CDR1 and CDR2 (germline): SGHTA, FQGNSA. The CDR3 is 16 residues long. Trimming cost V 1 base and J 7 bases, with 17 bases left between them. This CDR3 reads CASSLVITGKKNEQFF. The CDR3 DNA follows: TGTGCCAGCAGCTTAGTGATCACAGGGAAGAAGAATGAGCAGTTCTTC.

This chain links TRBV28 with TRBJ1-2, with 8 bases fitting TRBD1. CDR3 length: 15 residues. CDR1 and CDR2 (germline): MDHEN, SYDVKM. J lost 3 bases, V lost 6 bases, and 9 bases had no gene match. CDR3 sequence (DNA): TGTGCCAGCAGCCTTACCAGGGGGCACGACTATGGCTACACCTTC. This codes for CASSLTRGHDYGYTF.

This sequence joins TRBV15 and TRBJ1-4; no definite D call. Between the trimmed V and J ends, which lost 1 base and 6 bases, there was a span of 12 bases. Germline-derived CDR1 and CDR2 are LNHNV and YYDKDF (reference sequence). The CDR3 is 15 amino acids. The CDR3 region is CATSRGLPGDEKLFF. The CDR3 nucleotides are TGTGCCACCAGCAGAGGGCTCCCGGGAGATGAAAAACTGTTTTTT.